This T cell receptor beta chain derives from a study of cytomegalovirus exposure and HLA in healthy donors. About the study: In an early release, HLA-typed donors contributed approximately 80 million unique TCR sequences. Researchers found that approximately 80% of 350 to 500 genotyped donors fell within the Caucasian-associated ancestry cluster. Study results and caveats: In an earlier analysis, about 87% or about 30%: the productive usage of most TCR beta V segments.

The primer mix had 60 Vbeta and 13 Jbeta primers. TCRdb keeps only in-frame clones here, not all; method: immunoSEQ multiplex PCR. The table lists some 140,000 clones, approximately 79% of them singletons. The V gene end was trimmed by 6 bases and the J gene end by 4 bases; junction bases not matched to a gene: 7. The CDR3 consists of 14 residues. Looked up from germline, CDR1 is MDHEN and CDR2 is SYDVKM. Comment on this clone: Its antigen is undetermined.

The V and J genes are TRBV28 and TRBJ1-2; 8 bases align to TRBD1. Sequenced material: PBMCs. The clonotype comes from a woman aged 45-60 years in good health and CMV-seropositive. The CDR3 reads CASSLDDRGYGYTF. The CDR3 nucleotides read TGTGCCAGCAGCTTAGACGACAGGGGCTATGGCTACACCTTC.